This T cell receptor (beta chain) was observed in a study of blood T cell repertoires in COVID-19 (dated by TCRdb to between 2020 and 2021). Regarding the research as a whole: Collaborator samples came from the United States, Italy and Spain and covered acute and convalescent phases of COVID-19. HLA class I and class II types, where available, came from metadata supplied by the sample provider rather than from assay-based typing. A freely available public database, intended as a resource for researchers studying the immune response to SARS-CoV-2, is where the repertoires were released. The samples were drawn from two sources: the first 160 participants of the ongoing ImmuneRACE study, and about 1,300 subjects contributed by 6 global collaborators. Deeply sampled blood TCRbeta repertoires from subjects exposed to, actively infected with, or recovered from COVID-19 were included in the dataset. The sample metadata nearly always contained a de-identified subject ID, COVID-19 status, age in years and sex. The material from the prospective study consisted of cDNA or gDNA derived from T cells, B-cell-depleted T cells, or PBMCs. Study-wide conclusions, independent of this receptor: How much clinical and demographic metadata was included differed by source and by participant, and the metadata was provided uncurated.

Each collaborating institution followed its own protocols to collect whole blood in K2EDTA tubes. For TCRbeta analysis, collaborators shipped samples in one of three forms: frozen whole blood, isolated PBMCs, or DNA extracted from either of those sample types. Details on this clone: Its antigen remains undetermined. Base qualities are not recorded, but no much larger clone differs from it by a single base.

TCRbeta CDR3 regions were amplified from genomic DNA by means of the immunoSEQ Assay, a bias-controlled multiplex PCR. For the original study's pipeline: Nucleated cell counts per sample were estimated from amplification of reference gene primers within the assay. To quantify the absolute abundance of each unique TCRbeta CDR3 rearrangement, sequence reads were collapsed and filtered. For each sample, productive Simpson clonality was calculated as the square root of Simpson's diversity index across productive rearrangements. Drawn from immuneACCESS, this table holds only the in-frame rearrangements with V and J called that TCRdb kept. Clones are partly lost; checked studies trace under half to an unresolved V gene and leave the rest unexplained. That table supplies the V and J calls and clone size; D and trimming were determined from the DNA. For this sample there are 200,000 to 250,000 clones; 84% appear just once. Clones ranked in the top ten supply roughly 10% of the sample.

The source of this sequence is a man aged 50 to 60 with active or convalescent COVID-19. The source material was peripheral blood.

The DNA reads TGTGCCAGCAGCGCATGGGGGGGGCCCAGGGCTAAGACCCAGTACTTC. Translated, this is CASSAWGGPRAKTQYF. This chain is built from TRBV7-2 and TRBJ2-5; 7 matching bases give a weak D call of TRBD2. The germline V gene specifies SGHTA as CDR1 and FQGNSA as CDR2. V loses 5 bases, J loses 6 bases, and the germline ends lie 22 bases apart. From the cysteine up to the phenylalanine, the CDR3 has a length of 16 residues. Only the CDR3 DNA is retained, 48 bases long and in frame from the first base.